Listed here is a single TCR beta chain. Its specificity is unknown. A multiplex PCR was run with 60 Vbeta primers and 13 Jbeta primers. Repertoires were generated with immunoSEQ multiplex PCR, while TCRdb's copy carries only in-frame clones and drops some. The top ten hold less than 2% of the sample, which has 100,000 to 150,000 clones, over 65% seen once. The sample belongs to a study of cytomegalovirus exposure and HLA in healthy donors. The study, taken as a whole, reports: Rarity held for most TCR sequences, but there were some public TCRs that occurred in many donors.

The clonotype originates from a man in his fifties in good health and CMV-seronegative. Sample: PBMCs.

The CDR3 sequence is CASTRTSTKGYTF. CDR3 nucleotides: TGTGCCAGCACCCGGACATCTACGAAGGGCTACACCTTC. The chain combines TRBV9 with TRBJ1-2; D perhaps matches TRBD1 (5 bases). CDR1 is SGDLS, CDR2 YYNGEE, per germline. The germline V and J ends were trimmed by 6 bases and 8 bases, with 17 bases remaining between them. The CDR3 extends over 13 amino acids. The full variable domain, in which reference TRBV9 and TRBJ1-2 provide the parts outside the CDR3, is DSGVTQTPKHLITATGQRVTLRCSPRSGDLSVYWYQQSLDQGLQFLIQYYNGEERAKGNILERFSAQQFPDLHSELNLSSLELGDSALYFCASTRTSTKGYTFGSGTRLTVV.